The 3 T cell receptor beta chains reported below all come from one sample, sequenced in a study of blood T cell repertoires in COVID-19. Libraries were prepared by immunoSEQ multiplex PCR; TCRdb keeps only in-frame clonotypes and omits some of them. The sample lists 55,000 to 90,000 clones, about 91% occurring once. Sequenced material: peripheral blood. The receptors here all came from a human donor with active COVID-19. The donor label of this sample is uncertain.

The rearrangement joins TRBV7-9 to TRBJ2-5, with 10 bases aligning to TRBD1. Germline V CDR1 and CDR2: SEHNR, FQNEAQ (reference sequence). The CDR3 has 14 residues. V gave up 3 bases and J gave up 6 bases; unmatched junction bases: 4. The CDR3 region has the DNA TGTGCCAGCAGCTTTAAGGGACAGGGGCAGACCCAGTACTTC. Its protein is CASSFKGQGQTQYF.

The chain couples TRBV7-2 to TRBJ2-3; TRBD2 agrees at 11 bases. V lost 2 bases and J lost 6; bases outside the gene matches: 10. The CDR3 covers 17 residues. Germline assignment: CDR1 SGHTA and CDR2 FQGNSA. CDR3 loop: CASSLIHSGRAGDTQYF. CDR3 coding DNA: TGTGCCAGCAGCTTAATTCATAGCGGGAGGGCCGGGGATACGCAGTATTTT.

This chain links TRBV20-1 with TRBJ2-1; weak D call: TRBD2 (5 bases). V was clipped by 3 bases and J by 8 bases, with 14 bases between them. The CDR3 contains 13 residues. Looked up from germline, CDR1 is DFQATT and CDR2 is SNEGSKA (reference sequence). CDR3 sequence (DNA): TGCAGTGCTAGTTCCCGGGATTCTTATGAGCAGTTCTTC. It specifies CSASSRDSYEQFF.